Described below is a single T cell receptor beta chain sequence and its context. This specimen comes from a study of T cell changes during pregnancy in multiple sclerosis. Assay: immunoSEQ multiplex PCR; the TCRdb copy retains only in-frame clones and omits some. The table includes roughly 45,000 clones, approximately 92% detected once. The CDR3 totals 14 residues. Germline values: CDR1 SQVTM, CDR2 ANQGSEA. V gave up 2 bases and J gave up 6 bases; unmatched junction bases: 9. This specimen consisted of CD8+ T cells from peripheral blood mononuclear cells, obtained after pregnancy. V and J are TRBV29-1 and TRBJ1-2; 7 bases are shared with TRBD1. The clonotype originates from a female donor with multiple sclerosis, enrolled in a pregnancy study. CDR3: CSVESTGPLDGYTF. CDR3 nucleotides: TGCAGCGTTGAATCGACAGGGCCGTTGGATGGCTACACCTTC.